Described below is a single TCR beta chain sequence and its context. This record comes from a study of blood T cell repertoires in COVID-19. For the study at large: Samples taken during acute and convalescent COVID-19 were collected in the United States, Italy and Spain. From T cells, B-cell-depleted T cells, or PBMCs came the material, which was cDNA or gDNA.

V shed 4 bases and J shed 5 bases, with 20 bases lying between them. Germline-derived CDR1 and CDR2 are LNHDA and SQIVND (reference sequence). The CDR3 contains 16 residues. In the source study's methods: From reference gene primer amplification, estimates of nucleated cell counts were derived. Produced via immunoSEQ multiplex PCR; TCRdb's table is partial and in-frame only. V, J and clone size are those of that table, while D and trimming were read from the DNA. The sample lists roughly 500,000 clones, approximately 89% occurring once. The sequence was obtained from a man younger than 35 with COVID-19, enrolled during active disease. The sample taken for sequencing was peripheral blood. This chain links TRBV19 with TRBJ1-1; D not certain. The CDR3 nucleotides are TGTGCCAGTAGTACTCGACAAGGGAGAGGAGGGACTGAAGCTTTCTTT. Its protein is CASSTRQGRGGTEAFF.